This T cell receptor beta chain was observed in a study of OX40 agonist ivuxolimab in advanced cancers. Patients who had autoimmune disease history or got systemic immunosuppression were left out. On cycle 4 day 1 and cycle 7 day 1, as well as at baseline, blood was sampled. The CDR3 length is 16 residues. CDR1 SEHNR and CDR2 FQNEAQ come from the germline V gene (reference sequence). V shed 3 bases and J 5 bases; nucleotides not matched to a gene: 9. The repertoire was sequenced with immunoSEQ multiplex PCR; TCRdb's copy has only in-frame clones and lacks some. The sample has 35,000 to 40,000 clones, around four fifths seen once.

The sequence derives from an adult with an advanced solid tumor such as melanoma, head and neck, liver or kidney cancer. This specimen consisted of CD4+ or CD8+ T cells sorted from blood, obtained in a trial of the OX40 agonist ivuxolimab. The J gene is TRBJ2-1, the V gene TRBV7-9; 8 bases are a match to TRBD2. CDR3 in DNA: TGTGCCAGCAGCTTCCCCCTTAGCGGGAAGGACAATGAGCAGTTCTTC. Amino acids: CASSFPLSGKDNEQFF.